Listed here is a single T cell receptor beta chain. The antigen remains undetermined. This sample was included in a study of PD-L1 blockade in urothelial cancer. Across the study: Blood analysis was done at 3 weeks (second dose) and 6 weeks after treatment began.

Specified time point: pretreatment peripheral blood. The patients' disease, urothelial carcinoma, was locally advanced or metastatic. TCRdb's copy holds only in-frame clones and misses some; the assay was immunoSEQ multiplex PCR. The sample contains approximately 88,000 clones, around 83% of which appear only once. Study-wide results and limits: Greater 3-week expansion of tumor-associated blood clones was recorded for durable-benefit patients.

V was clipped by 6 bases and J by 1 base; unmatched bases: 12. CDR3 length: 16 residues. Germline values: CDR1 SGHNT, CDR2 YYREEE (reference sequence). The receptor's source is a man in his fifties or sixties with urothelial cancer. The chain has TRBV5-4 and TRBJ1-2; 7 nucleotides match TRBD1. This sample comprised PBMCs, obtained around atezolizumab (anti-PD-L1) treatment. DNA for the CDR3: TGTGCCAGCACCCCGACAGGGTCTACCTTTAACTATGGCTACACCTTC. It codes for CASTPTGSTFNYGYTF.